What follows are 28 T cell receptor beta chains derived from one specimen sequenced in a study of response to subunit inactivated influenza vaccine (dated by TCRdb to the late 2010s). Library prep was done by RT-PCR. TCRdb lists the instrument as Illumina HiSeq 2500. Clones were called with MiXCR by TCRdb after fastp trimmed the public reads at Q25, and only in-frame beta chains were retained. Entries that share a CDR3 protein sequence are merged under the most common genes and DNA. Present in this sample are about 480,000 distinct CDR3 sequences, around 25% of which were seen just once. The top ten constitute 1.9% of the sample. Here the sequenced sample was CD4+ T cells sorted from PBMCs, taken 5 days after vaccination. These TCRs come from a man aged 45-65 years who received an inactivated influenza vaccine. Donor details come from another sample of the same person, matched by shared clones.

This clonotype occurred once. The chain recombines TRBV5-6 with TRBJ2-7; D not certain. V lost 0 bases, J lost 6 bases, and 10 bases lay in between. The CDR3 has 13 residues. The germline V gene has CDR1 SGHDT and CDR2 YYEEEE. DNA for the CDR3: TGTGCCAGCAGCTTGGCCAGCAGCATCGAGCAGTACTTC. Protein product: CASSLASSIEQYF. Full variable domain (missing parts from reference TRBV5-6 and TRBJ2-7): DAGVTQSPTHLIKTRGQQVTLRCSPKSGHDTVSWYQQALGQGPQFIFQYYEEEERQRGNFPDRFSGHQFPNYSSELNVNALLLGDSALYLCASSLASSIEQYFGPGTRLTVT.

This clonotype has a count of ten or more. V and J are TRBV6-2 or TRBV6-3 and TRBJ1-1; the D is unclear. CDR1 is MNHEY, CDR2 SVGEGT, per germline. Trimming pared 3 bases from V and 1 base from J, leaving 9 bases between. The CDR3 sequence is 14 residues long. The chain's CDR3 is CASSYPGSNTEAFF. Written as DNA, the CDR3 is TGTGCCAGCAGTTATCCCGGATCGAACACTGAAGCTTTCTTT.

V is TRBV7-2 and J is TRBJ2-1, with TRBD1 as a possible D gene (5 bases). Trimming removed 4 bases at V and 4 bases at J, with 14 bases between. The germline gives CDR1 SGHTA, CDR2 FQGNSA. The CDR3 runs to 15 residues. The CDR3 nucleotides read TGTGCCAGCAGCTACTTACAGGCCAGGTACAATGAGCAGTTCTTC. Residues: CASSYLQARYNEQFF.

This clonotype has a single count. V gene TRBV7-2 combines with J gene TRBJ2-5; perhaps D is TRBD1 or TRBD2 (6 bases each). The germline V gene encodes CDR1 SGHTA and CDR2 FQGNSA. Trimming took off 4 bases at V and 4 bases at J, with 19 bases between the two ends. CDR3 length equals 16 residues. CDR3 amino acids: CASSSMGLKGGETQYF. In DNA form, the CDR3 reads TGTGCCAGCAGCTCCATGGGGTTGAAGGGGGGAGAGACCCAGTACTTC.

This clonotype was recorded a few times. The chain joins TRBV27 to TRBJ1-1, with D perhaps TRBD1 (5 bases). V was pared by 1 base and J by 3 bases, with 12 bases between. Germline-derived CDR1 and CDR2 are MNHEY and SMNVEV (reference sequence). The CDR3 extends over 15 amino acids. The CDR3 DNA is TGTGCCAGCAGTTTATTTCCAGGGTTGGACACTGAAGCTTTCTTT. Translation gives CASSLFPGLDTEAFF.

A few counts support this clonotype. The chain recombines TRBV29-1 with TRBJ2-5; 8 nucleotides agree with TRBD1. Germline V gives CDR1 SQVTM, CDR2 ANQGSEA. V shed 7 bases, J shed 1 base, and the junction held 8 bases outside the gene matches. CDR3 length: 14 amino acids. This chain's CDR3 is CSGGTGTGQETQYF. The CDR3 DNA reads TGCAGCGGGGGAACCGGGACAGGCCAAGAGACCCAGTACTTC.

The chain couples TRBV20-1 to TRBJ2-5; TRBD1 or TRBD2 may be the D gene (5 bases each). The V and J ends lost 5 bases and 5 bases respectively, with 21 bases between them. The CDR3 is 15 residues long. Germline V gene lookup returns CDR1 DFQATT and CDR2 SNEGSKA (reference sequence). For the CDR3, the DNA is TGCAGTGCTCCCAAGCCCAGGGTAGCGTGGGAGACCCAGTACTTC. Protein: CSAPKPRVAWETQYF.

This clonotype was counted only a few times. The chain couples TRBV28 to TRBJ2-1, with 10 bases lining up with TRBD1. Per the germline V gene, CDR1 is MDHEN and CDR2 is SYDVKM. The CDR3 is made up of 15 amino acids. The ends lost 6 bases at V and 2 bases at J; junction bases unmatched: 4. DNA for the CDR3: TGTGCCAGCAGAAGGACAGGGGGGCCCTACAATGAGCAGTTCTTC. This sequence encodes CASRRTGGPYNEQFF. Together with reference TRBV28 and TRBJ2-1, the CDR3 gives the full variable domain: DVKVTQSSRYLVKRTGEKVFLECVQDMDHENMFWYRQDPGLGLRLIYFSYDVKMKEKGDIPEGYSVSREKKERFSLILESASTNQTSMYLCASRRTGGPYNEQFFGPGTRLTVL.

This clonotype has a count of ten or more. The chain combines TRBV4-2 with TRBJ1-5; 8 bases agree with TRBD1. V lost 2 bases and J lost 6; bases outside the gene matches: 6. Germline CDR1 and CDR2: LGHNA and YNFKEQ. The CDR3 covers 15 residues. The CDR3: CASSQTTGVGQPQHF. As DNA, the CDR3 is TGTGCCAGCAGCCAAACGACAGGGGTTGGTCAGCCCCAGCATTTT.

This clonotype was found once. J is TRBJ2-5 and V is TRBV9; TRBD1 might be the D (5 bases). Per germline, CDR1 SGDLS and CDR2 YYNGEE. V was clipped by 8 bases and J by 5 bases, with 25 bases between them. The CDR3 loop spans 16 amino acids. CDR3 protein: CASSKGDAGPPETQYF. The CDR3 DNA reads TGTGCCAGTTCCAAAGGGGATGCAGGGCCCCCTGAGACCCAGTACTTC.

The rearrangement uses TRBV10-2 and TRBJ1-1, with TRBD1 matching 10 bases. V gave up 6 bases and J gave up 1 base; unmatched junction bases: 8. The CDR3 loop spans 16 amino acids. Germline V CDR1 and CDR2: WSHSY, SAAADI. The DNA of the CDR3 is TGCGCCAGCAGGGATGTCCGGGACAGGGGGAACACTGAAGCTTTCTTT. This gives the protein CASRDVRDRGNTEAFF.

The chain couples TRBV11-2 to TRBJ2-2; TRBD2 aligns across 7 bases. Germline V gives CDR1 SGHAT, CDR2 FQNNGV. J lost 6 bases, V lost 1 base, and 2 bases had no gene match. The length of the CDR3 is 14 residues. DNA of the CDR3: TGTGCCAGCAGCTTAGCTGGGGGGGCCGGGGAGCTGTTTTTT. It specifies CASSLAGGAGELFF.

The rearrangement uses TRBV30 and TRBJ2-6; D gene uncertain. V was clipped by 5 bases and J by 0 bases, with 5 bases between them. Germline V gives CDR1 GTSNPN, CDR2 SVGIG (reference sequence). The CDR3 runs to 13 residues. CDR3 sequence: CAWGISGANVLTF. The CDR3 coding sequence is TGTGCCTGGGGGATCTCTGGGGCCAACGTCCTGACTTTC.

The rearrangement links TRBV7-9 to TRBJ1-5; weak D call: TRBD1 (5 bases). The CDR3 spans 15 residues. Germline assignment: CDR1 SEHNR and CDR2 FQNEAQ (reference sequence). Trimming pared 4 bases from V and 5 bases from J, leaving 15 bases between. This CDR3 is CASSSSAGGYQPQHF. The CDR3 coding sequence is TGTGCCAGCAGCTCCTCCGCCGGGGGGTATCAGCCCCAGCATTTT.

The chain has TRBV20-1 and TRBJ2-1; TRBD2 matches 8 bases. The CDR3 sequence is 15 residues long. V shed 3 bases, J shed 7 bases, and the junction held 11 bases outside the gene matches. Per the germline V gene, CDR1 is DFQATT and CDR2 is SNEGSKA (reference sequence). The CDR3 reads CSASGGALQRNEQFF. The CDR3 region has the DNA TGCAGTGCTAGCGGGGGGGCGCTCCAAAGGAATGAGCAGTTCTTC.

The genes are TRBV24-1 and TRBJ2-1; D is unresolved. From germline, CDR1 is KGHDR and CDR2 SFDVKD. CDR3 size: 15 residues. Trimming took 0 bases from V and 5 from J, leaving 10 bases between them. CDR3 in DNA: TGTGCCACCAGTGATTTGCAGCTAGGAAACAATGAGCAGTTCTTC. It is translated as CATSDLQLGNNEQFF.

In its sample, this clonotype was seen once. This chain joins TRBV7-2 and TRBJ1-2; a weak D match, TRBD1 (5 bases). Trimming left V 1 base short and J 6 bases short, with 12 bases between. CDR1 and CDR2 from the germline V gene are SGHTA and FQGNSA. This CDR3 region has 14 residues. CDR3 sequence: CASSLVRQGNGYTF. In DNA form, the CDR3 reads TGTGCCAGCAGCTTAGTGCGCCAGGGAAATGGCTACACCTTC.

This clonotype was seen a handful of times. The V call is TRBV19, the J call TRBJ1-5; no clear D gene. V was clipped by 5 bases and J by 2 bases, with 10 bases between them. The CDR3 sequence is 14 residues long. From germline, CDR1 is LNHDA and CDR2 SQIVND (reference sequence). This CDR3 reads CASSPLDRNQPQHF. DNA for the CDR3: TGTGCCAGTAGTCCCCTTGACCGCAATCAGCCCCAGCATTTT.

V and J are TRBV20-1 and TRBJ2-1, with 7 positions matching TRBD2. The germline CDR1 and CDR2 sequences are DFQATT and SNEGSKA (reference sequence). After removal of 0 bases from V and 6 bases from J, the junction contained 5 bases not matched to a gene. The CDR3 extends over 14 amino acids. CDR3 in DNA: TGCAGTGCTAGAGACATGCGGGGGAGCAATGAGCAGTTCTTC. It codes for CSARDMRGSNEQFF.

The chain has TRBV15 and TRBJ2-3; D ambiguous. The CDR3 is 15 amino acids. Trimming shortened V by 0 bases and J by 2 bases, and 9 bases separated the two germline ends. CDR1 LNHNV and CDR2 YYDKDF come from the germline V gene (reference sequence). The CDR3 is CATSRDLGFTDTQYF. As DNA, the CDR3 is TGTGCCACCAGCAGAGATTTGGGGTTCACAGATACGCAGTATTTT.

CDR3 amino acids: CSPELAGRTDTQYF. The CDR3 nucleotides are TGCAGTCCTGAGCTAGCGGGACGCACAGATACGCAGTATTTT. V is TRBV20-1 and J is TRBJ2-3, with 9 bases fitting TRBD2. This CDR3 has 14 amino acids. The V gene end was trimmed by 8 bases and the J gene end by 1 base; junction bases not matched to a gene: 7. Germline lookup yields CDR1 DFQATT and CDR2 SNEGSKA (reference sequence).

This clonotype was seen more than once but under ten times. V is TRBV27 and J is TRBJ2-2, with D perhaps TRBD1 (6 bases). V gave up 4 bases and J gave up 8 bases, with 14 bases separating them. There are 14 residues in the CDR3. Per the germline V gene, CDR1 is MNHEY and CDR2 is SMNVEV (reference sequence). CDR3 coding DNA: TGTGCCAGCAGTTCACGGACAGTCCCAGGGGAGCTGTTTTTT. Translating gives CASSSRTVPGELFF.

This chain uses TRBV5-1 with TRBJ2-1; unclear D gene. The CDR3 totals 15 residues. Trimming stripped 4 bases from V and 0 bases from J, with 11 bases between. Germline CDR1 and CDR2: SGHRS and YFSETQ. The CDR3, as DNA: TGCGCCAGCAGCCGAACCGAGAGCTCCTACAATGAGCAGTTCTTC. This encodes CASSRTESSYNEQFF.

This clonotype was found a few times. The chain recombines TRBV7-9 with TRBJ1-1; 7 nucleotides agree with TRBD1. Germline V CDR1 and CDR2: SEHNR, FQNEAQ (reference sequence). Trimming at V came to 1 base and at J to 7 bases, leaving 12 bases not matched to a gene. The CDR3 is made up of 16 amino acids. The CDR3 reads CASSLGEGARGNEAFF. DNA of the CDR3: TGTGCCAGCAGCTTAGGTGAGGGGGCGCGAGGTAATGAAGCTTTCTTT.

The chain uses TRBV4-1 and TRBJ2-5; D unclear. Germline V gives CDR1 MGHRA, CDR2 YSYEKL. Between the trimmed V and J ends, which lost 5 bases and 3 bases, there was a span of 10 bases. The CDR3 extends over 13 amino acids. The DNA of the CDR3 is TGCGCCAGCAGCGAAAGGTTAAAAGAGACCCAGTACTTC. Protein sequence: CASSERLKETQYF.

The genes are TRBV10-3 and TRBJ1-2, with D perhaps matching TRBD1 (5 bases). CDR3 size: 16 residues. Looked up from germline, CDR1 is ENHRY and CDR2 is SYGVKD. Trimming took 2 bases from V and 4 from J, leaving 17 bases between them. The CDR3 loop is CAISERMLAGSYGYTF. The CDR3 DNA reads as TGTGCCATCAGTGAGAGGATGTTGGCAGGGAGCTATGGCTACACCTTC.

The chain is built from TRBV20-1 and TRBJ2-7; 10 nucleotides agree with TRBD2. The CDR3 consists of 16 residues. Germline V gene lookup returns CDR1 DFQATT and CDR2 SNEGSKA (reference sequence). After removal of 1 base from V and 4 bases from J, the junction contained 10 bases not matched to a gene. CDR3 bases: TGCAGTGCTAGAGGCTCTTCGATTAGCGGGAGGTACGAGCAGTACTTC. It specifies CSARGSSISGRYEQYF.

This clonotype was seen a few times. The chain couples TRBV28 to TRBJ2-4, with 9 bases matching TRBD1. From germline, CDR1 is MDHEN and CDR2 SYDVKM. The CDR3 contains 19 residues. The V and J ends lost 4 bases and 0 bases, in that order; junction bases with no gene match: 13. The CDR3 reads CASSSRTGELTLAKNIQYF. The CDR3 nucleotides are TGTGCCAGCAGTTCGCGGACAGGGGAATTAACCCTAGCCAAAAACATTCAGTACTTC.